The 25 T cell receptor beta chains below were found in one sample sequenced in a study of T cell responses to AZD1222 COVID-19 vaccine. Measured with immunoSEQ multiplex PCR; TCRdb has only the in-frame clones, and not every one. The data show around 150,000 clones, less than 95% seen once. The input for sequencing was peripheral blood, taken 28 days after the second AZD1222 dose. The receptors derive from an adult who received the AZD1222 COVID-19 vaccine.

This clone occurred once. The chain has TRBV28 and TRBJ2-3, with 16 bases matching TRBD2. Trimming removed 8 bases from V and 10 bases from J; junction bases left unmatched: 9. This CDR3 has 15 amino acids. Germline assignment: CDR1 MDHEN and CDR2 SYDVKM. The CDR3 sequence: CASRGTSGRAFAQYF. The CDR3, as DNA: TGTGCCAGCCGTGGGACTAGCGGGAGGGCTTTTGCGCAGTATTTT.

V is TRBV7-7 and J is TRBJ2-7; D gene unclear. V was pared by 5 bases and J by 3 bases, with 11 bases between. The V gene's germline CDR1 is SSHAT and CDR2 FNYEAQ (reference sequence). The CDR3 length is 13 residues. The CDR3: CASSRTVNYEQYF. The CDR3 DNA sequence: TGTGCCAGCAGCCGGACGGTAAACTACGAGCAGTACTTC.

This chain links TRBV5-8 with TRBJ2-3; 9 nucleotides match TRBD1. The CDR3 has 15 amino acids. Germline-derived CDR1 and CDR2 are SGHTS and YDEGEE. Trimming cost V 3 bases and J 3 bases; bases outside gene matches: 5. The CDR3 sequence is CASSWGDRATDTQYF. The CDR3 DNA follows: TGTGCCAGCAGCTGGGGGGACAGGGCGACAGATACGCAGTATTTT.

The V call is TRBV24-1, the J call TRBJ2-5, with D perhaps matching TRBD1 (6 bases). Germline CDR1 is KGHDR and CDR2 is SFDVKD. V was cut by 7 bases and J by 5 bases, with 13 bases left in between. The CDR3 length is 13 residues. CDR3 region: CATSQQGVETQYF. As DNA, the CDR3 is TGTGCCACCAGCCAACAGGGTGTGGAGACCCAGTACTTC.

This clone showed up just a few times. This rearrangement joins TRBV28 to TRBJ1-4; D is undetermined. The V and J ends lost 10 bases and 7 bases respectively, with 13 bases between them. This CDR3 region has 12 residues. Per germline, CDR1 MDHEN and CDR2 SYDVKM. The CDR3 DNA is TGTGCCACCCGCTCGAGCCCTGAAAAACTGTTTTTT. It translates to CATRSSPEKLFF.

The chain employs TRBV27 and TRBJ2-3; weak D call: TRBD2 (6 bases). The CDR3 runs to 16 residues. V lost 4 bases to trimming and J lost 6 bases, with 20 bases between them. The V gene's germline CDR1 is MNHEY and CDR2 SMNVEV (reference sequence). The chain's CDR3 is CASSYLRDFPTDTQYF. In DNA, the CDR3 is TGTGCCAGCAGTTACCTAAGGGACTTTCCCACCGATACGCAGTATTTT.

The chain is built from TRBV30 and TRBJ1-2, with 10 bases matching TRBD1. Germline V gene lookup returns CDR1 GTSNPN and CDR2 SVGIG (reference sequence). The CDR3 has 16 amino acids. The CDR3 loop is CAMGPGQGGLWDGYTF. Here the CDR3 DNA reads TGTGCTATGGGACCCGGACAGGGGGGTCTTTGGGATGGCTACACCTTC.

The V and J genes are TRBV7-2 and TRBJ1-2, with a possible D match to TRBD1 (6 bases). This CDR3 has 14 residues. From germline, CDR1 is SGHTA and CDR2 FQGNSA. V lost 2 bases to trimming and J lost 8 bases, with 15 bases between them. This CDR3 reads CASSLPPGAGGYTF. CDR3 DNA: TGTGCCAGCAGCTTACCCCCGGGGGCAGGAGGCTACACCTTC. Complete variable domain (other parts from reference TRBV7-2 and TRBJ1-2): GAGVSQSPSNKVTEKGKDVELRCDPISGHTALYWYRQSLGQGLEFLIYFQGNSAPDKSGLPSDRFSAERTGGSVSTLTIQRTQQEDSAVYLCASSLPPGAGGYTFGSGTRLTVV.

Concerning this clone: Compared with germline, one end of the junction differs, possibly owing to a read error. The sample holds other DNA sequences that translate to the same CDR3. The DNA of the CDR3 is TGTGCCAGCAGCTTGCGCAGATTACCAGGGAACACCGAAGCTTTCTTT. Amino acid sequence: CASSLRRLPGNTEAFF. The chain uses TRBV5-6 and TRBJ1-1, with D possibly being TRBD1 (5 bases). This CDR3 has 16 residues. Germline CDR1 reads SGHDT; CDR2 reads YYEEEE.

The chain has TRBV6-6 and TRBJ1-2; the match to TRBD1 covers 9 bases. The CDR3 covers 14 residues. Germline V lookup: CDR1 MNHNY, CDR2 SVGAGI (reference sequence). Trimming cost V 5 bases and J 10 bases; bases outside gene matches: 11. DNA for the CDR3: TGTGCCAGCAGTCGTCCCGGGACAGGGACCCACTACACCTTC. Amino acids: CASSRPGTGTHYTF.

V is TRBV9 and J is TRBJ2-3; D is possibly TRBD1 (5 bases). The CDR3 runs to 13 residues. V gave up 1 base and J gave up 5 bases, with 8 bases separating them. Looked up from germline, CDR1 is SGDLS and CDR2 is YYNGEE. This CDR3 reads CASSVSREDTQYF. CDR3 DNA: TGTGCCAGCAGCGTATCCAGGGAAGATACGCAGTATTTT.

The V and J genes are TRBV30 and TRBJ2-1; D assignment may be TRBD1 or TRBD2 (5 bases each). The germline V gene encodes CDR1 GTSNPN and CDR2 SVGIG (reference sequence). V was trimmed by 0 bases and J by 4 bases, leaving 7 bases between them. The CDR3 totals 13 residues. The CDR3 reads CAWSVWGYNEQFF. CDR3 in DNA: TGTGCCTGGAGTGTCTGGGGGTACAATGAGCAGTTCTTC. Full variable domain (missing parts from reference TRBV30 and TRBJ2-1): SQTIHQWPATLVQPVGSPLSLECTVEGTSNPNLYWYRQAAGRGLQLLFYSVGIGQISSEVPQNLSASRPQDRQFILSSKKLLLSDSGFYLCAWSVWGYNEQFFGPGTRLTVL.

The rearrangement uses TRBV30 and TRBJ1-2; D ambiguous. The CDR3 loop spans 14 amino acids. The germline gives CDR1 GTSNPN, CDR2 SVGIG (reference sequence). Trimming cost V 2 bases and J 8 bases, with 18 bases left between them. The DNA for the CDR3 is TGTGCCTGGAGTACTAACCGGGCAGAAGGAGGCTACACCTTC. This encodes CAWSTNRAEGGYTF.

The chain combines TRBV24-1 with TRBJ2-5, with 7 bases that match TRBD2. The germline V gene has CDR1 KGHDR and CDR2 SFDVKD. The CDR3 length is 16 residues. V was pared by 1 base and J by 2 bases, with 6 bases of the junction left unmatched. The CDR3 loop is CATSDFRGDHQETQYF. For the CDR3, the DNA is TGTGCCACCAGTGATTTTCGGGGGGACCATCAAGAGACCCAGTACTTC.

CDR3 DNA sequence: TGTGCCAGCAGCCCGGGGACAGGCAATGGCTACACCTTC. This gives the protein CASSPGTGNGYTF. This chain uses TRBV7-2 with TRBJ1-2; 8 bases map to TRBD1. J was trimmed by 6 bases and V by 5 bases; bases with no gene match: 5. The CDR3 has 13 residues. Looked up from germline, CDR1 is SGHTA and CDR2 is FQGNSA.

V gene TRBV19 combines with J gene TRBJ1-6, with D unresolved. The CDR3 runs to 16 residues. CDR1 and CDR2 from the germline V gene are LNHDA and SQIVND (reference sequence). Trimming shortened V by 4 bases and J by 7 bases, and 17 bases separated the two germline ends. The CDR3 sequence: CASSSRPPAQNSPLHF. The DNA for the CDR3 is TGTGCCAGTAGTAGCCGGCCTCCAGCACAGAATTCACCCCTCCACTTT.

This chain uses TRBV20-1 with TRBJ1-4; D gene ambiguous. CDR3 length: 14 amino acids. Trimming took 3 bases from V and 6 from J, leaving 14 bases between them. Germline CDR1 reads DFQATT; CDR2 reads SNEGSKA (reference sequence). For the CDR3, the DNA is TGCAGTGCTAGTCCCGGTCAGGCGGATGAAAAACTGTTTTTT. It is translated as CSASPGQADEKLFF.

The genes are TRBV9 and TRBJ1-1; D unclear. CDR1 is SGDLS, CDR2 YYNGEE, per germline. Trimming cost V 3 bases and J 0 bases, with 12 bases left between them. The CDR3 consists of 15 residues. For the CDR3, the DNA is TGTGCCAGCAGCGAAAACGGGCTTTTGAACACTGAAGCTTTCTTT. Residues: CASSENGLLNTEAFF.

As DNA, the CDR3 is TGCGCCAGCAGGGAAAGACAGAATGAAAAACTGTTTTTT. This gives the protein CASRERQNEKLFF. V usage is TRBV5-1 and J usage is TRBJ1-4; D possibly corresponds to TRBD1 (5 bases). The length of the CDR3 is 13 residues. Germline V gene data show CDR1 as SGHRS and CDR2 as YFSETQ. V was shortened by 5 bases and J by 5 bases, with 10 bases between the two germline ends.

The chain uses TRBV19 and TRBJ1-2, with D perhaps matching TRBD1 (6 bases). V was pared by 6 bases and J by 4 bases, with 15 bases between. Germline V CDR1 and CDR2: LNHDA, SQIVND (reference sequence). The CDR3 is made up of 14 amino acids. CDR3 sequence: CASRIGQSRYGYTF. CDR3 bases: TGTGCCAGTAGGATTGGACAGTCGCGCTATGGCTACACCTTC.

The rearrangement links TRBV15 to TRBJ1-5, with 8 bases identical to TRBD1. The CDR3 has 16 amino acids. CDR1 is LNHNV and CDR2 is YYDKDF in the germline V gene (reference sequence). The ends lost 0 bases at V and 2 bases at J; junction bases unmatched: 3. CDR3 in amino acids: CATSRDTGGGNQPQHF. The CDR3 DNA is TGTGCCACCAGCAGAGATACAGGGGGAGGCAATCAGCCCCAGCATTTT. Based on the CDR3 plus reference TRBV15 and TRBJ1-5, the full variable domain is DAMVIQNPRYQVTQFGKPVTLSCSQTLNHNVMYWYQQKSSQAPKLLFHYYDKDFNNEADTPDNFQSRRPNTSFCFLDIRSPGLGDTAMYLCATSRDTGGGNQPQHFGDGTRLSIL.

The chain carries TRBV7-2 and TRBJ2-4; 7 bases agree with TRBD1. The V gene's germline CDR1 is SGHTA and CDR2 FQGNSA. Trimming removed 2 bases from V and 11 bases from J; junction bases left unmatched: 9. This CDR3 comprises 14 residues. Here the CDR3 DNA reads TGTGCCAGCAGCTTACTGACAGGGACCCATTTTCAGTACTTC. It is translated as CASSLLTGTHFQYF.

The chain joins TRBV19 to TRBJ2-4; 8 nucleotides agree with TRBD2. J lost 3 bases, V lost 7 bases, and 11 bases had no gene match. Germline loops: CDR1 LNHDA, CDR2 SQIVND (reference sequence). The CDR3 covers 16 residues. CDR3 nucleotides: TGTGCCAGTACCCACACTAGCGGCTTTGTCAAAAACATTCAGTACTTC. Protein product: CASTHTSGFVKNIQYF.

The chain couples TRBV9 to TRBJ1-6; D unresolved. The V end lost 0 bases, the J end lost 3 bases, and 13 bases lay between the germline ends. Germline assignment: CDR1 SGDLS and CDR2 YYNGEE. The CDR3 is 17 residues long. The CDR3 region has the DNA TGTGCCAGCAGCGTAGATGGAGCAGATTACTATAATTCACCCCTCCACTTT. This codes for CASSVDGADYYNSPLHF.

This clone came up a few times. The rearrangement uses TRBV2 and TRBJ2-7; the match to TRBD2 covers 7 bases. The CDR3 has 14 residues. Unmatched junction bases numbered 15, after V lost 7 bases and J lost 9 bases. Germline lookup yields CDR1 SNHLY and CDR2 FYNNEI. The CDR3 sequence: CASTVREGPSLQYF. The CDR3 DNA is TGTGCCAGCACTGTGAGGGAGGGGCCGTCTCTGCAGTACTTC.